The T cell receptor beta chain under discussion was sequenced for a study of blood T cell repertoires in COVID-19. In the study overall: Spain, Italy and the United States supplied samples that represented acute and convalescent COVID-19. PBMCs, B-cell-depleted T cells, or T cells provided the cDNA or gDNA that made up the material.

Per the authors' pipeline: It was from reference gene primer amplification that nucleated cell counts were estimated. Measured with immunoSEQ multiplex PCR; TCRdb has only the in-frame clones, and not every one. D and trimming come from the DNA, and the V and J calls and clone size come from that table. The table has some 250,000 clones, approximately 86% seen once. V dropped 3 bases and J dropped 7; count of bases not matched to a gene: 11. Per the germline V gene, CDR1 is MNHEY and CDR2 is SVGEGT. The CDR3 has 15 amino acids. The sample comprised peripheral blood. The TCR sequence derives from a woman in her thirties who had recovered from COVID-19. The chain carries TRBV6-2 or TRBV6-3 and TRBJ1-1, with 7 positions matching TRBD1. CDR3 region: CASSYFLDRAGEAFF. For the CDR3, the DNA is TGTGCCAGCAGTTATTTCCTTGACAGGGCCGGTGAAGCTTTCTTT.